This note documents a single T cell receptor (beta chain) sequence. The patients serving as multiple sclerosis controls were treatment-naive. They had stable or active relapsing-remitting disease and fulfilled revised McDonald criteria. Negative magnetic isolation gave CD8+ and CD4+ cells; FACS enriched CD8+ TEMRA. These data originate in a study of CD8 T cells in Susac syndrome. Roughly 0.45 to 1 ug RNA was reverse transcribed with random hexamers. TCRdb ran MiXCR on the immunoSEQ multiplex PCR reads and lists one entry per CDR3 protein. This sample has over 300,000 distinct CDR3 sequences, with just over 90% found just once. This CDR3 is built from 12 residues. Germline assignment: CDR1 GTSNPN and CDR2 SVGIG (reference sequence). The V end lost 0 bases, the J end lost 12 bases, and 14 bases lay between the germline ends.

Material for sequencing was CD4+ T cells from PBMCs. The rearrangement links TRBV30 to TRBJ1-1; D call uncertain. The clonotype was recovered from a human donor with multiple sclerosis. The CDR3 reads CAWSVAGRATFF. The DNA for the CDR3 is TGTGCCTGGAGTGTCGCGGGCAGAGCAACTTTCTTT.